Presented here are 5 T cell receptor beta chains from one specimen sequenced in a study of blood T cell repertoires in COVID-19. Only in-frame clones appear in the TCRdb table, and some are missing; sequencing was by immunoSEQ multiplex PCR. The sample holds roughly 270,000 clones, around 85% seen once. Sequences were obtained from PBMCs or T cells enriched from blood (not recorded which). These receptors all come from a woman between 45 and 60 years old who had recovered from COVID-19.

The chain has TRBV7-2 and TRBJ2-7; D is unclear. Germline V CDR1 and CDR2: SGHTA, FQGNSA. This CDR3 is 14 amino acids long. The V end was cut by 3 bases, the J end by 7 bases, with 16 bases between. CDR3 residues: CASSFSREAREQYF. In nucleotides, the CDR3 is TGTGCCAGCAGCTTTTCGCGAGAGGCGAGGGAGCAGTACTTC.

The chain recombines TRBV28 with TRBJ1-2; D is perhaps TRBD1 (5 bases). The CDR3 loop spans 15 amino acids. Germline V gene data show CDR1 as MDHEN and CDR2 as SYDVKM. The V gene lost 6 bases and the J gene lost 5 bases, with 19 bases spanning the gap. The CDR3 nucleotides are TGTGCCAGCAGGGTCTCCGGGACTTACTTGTATGGCTACACCTTC. Translating it yields CASRVSGTYLYGYTF.

The V call is TRBV24-1, the J call TRBJ2-5; no clear D. Germline lookup yields CDR1 KGHDR and CDR2 SFDVKD. With 1 base removed from V and 1 base from J, the gap between germline ends came to 6 bases. The CDR3 spans 14 residues. The CDR3 sequence: CATSDFPSQETQYF. For the CDR3, the DNA is TGTGCCACCAGTGATTTCCCCAGCCAAGAGACCCAGTACTTC.

This chain joins TRBV15 and TRBJ1-4, with D unclear. V shed 0 bases and J shed 7 bases, with 12 bases lying between them. The CDR3 contains 15 residues. Germline assignment: CDR1 LNHNV and CDR2 YYDKDF (reference sequence). This chain's CDR3 is CATSRDDFSGEKLFF. In DNA form, the CDR3 reads TGTGCCACCAGCAGAGATGACTTTAGCGGTGAAAAACTGTTTTTT.

Concerning this clone: A read error is possible here, since a much larger clone lies one base away. The V gene is TRBV5-4, the J gene TRBJ2-1; TRBD1 is a possible D gene (6 bases). Germline CDR1 reads SGHNT; CDR2 reads YYREEE (reference sequence). V shed 3 bases and J shed 4 bases, with 8 bases lying between them. This CDR3 is 13 amino acids long. The CDR3 reads CASSSDSYNEQFF. The DNA for the CDR3 is TGTGCCAGCAGCTCGGACAGTTACAATGAGCAGTTCTTC.